Reported below is one T cell receptor (beta chain). Its antigen is still unknown. This record belongs to a study of blood T cells in healthy people across ages. Study outcomes and limitations: With naive T cell percentage, TCR beta diversity showed a strong correlation.

Each individual donor underwent a draw of ten milliliters of peripheral blood. Per sample, extraction of total RNA gave at least 5.5 micrograms in every case. The CDR3 length is 18 residues. V shed 5 bases, J shed 4 bases, and the junction held 18 bases outside the gene matches. Germline V gene sequence: CDR1 SGHRS, CDR2 YFSETQ. A J-beta primer mix and a sample-barcoded 5' primer were used in a second PCR of roughly 7 to 12 cycles. TCRdb re-derived calls from the 5' RACE reads in MiXCR, one entry per CDR3 protein. The sample shows over 950,000 distinct CDR3 sequences, 51% of them seen only once. The sample was blood. The rearrangement joins TRBV5-1 to TRBJ2-5; 9 bases align to TRBD2. This receptor was identified in a woman in her sixties in good health. CDR3 coding DNA: TGCGCCAGCAGTCCCCCCGGCCGTATAGCGGGAGTCGGAGAGACCCAGTACTTC. It yields the protein CASSPPGRIAGVGETQYF.